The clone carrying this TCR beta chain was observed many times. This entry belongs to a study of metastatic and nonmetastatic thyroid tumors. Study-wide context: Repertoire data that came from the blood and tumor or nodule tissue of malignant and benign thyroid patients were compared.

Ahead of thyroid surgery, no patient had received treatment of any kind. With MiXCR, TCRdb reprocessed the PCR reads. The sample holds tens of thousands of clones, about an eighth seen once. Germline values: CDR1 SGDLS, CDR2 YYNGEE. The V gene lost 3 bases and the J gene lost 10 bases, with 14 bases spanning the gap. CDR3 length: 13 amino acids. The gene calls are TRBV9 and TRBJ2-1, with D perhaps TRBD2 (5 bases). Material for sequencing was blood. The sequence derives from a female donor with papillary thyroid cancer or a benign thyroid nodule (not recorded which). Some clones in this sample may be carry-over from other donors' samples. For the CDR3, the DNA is TGTGCCAGCAGCGCTGTCCCGGGGAACGAGCAGTTCTTC. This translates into CASSAVPGNEQFF.